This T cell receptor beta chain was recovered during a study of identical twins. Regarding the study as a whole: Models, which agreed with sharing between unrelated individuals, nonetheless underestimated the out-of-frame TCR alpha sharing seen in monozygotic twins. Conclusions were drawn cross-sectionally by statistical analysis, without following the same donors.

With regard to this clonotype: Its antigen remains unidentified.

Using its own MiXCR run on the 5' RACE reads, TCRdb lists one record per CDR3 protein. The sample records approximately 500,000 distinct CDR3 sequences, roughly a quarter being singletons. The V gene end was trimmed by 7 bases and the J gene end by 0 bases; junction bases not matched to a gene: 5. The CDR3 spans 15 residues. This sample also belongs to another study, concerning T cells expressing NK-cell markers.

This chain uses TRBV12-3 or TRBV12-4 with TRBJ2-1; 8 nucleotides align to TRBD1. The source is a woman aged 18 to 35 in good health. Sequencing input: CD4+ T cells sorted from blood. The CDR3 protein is CASTPTGGSYNEQFF. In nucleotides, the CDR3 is TGTGCCAGCACCCCTACAGGGGGCTCCTACAATGAGCAGTTCTTC.